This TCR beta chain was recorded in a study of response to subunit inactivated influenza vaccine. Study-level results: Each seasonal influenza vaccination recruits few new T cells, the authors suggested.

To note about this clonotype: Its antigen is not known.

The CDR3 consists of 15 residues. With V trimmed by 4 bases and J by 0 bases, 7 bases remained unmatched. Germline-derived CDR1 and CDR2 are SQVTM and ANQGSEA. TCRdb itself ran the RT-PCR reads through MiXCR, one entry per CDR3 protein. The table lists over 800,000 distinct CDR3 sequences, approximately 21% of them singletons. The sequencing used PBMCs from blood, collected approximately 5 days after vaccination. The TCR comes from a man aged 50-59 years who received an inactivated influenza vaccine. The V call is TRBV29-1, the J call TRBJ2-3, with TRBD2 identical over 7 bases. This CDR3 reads CSVGGRVGSTDTQYF. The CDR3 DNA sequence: TGCAGCGTTGGAGGGAGGGTTGGGAGCACAGATACGCAGTATTTT.